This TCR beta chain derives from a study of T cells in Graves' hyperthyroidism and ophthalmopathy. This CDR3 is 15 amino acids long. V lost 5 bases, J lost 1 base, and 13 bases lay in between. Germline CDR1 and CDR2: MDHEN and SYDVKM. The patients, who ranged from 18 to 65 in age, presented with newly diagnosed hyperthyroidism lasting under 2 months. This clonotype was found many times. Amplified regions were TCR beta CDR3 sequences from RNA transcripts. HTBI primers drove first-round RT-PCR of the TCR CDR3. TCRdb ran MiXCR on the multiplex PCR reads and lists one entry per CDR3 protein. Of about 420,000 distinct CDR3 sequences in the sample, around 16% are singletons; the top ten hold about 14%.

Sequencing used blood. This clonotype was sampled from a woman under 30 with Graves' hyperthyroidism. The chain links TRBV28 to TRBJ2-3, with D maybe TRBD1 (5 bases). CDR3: CASSPGNLGTDTQYF. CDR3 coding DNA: TGTGCCAGCAGTCCAGGGAATCTCGGCACAGATACGCAGTATTTT.